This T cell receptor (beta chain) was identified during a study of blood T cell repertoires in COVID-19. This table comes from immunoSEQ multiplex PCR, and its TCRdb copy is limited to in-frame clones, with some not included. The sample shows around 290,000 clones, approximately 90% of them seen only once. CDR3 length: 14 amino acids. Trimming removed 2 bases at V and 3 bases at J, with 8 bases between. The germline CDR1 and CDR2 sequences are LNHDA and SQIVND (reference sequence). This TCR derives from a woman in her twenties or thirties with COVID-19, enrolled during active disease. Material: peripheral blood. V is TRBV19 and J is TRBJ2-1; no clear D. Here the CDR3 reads CASSITQVYNEQFF. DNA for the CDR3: TGTGCCAGTAGTATAACGCAGGTCTACAATGAGCAGTTCTTC. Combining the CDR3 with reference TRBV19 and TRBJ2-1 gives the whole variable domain DGGITQSPKYLFRKEGQNVTLSCEQNLNHDAMYWYRQDPGQGLRLIYYSQIVNDFQKGDIAEGYSVSREKKESFPLTVTSAQKNPTAFYLCASSITQVYNEQFFGPGTRLTVL.